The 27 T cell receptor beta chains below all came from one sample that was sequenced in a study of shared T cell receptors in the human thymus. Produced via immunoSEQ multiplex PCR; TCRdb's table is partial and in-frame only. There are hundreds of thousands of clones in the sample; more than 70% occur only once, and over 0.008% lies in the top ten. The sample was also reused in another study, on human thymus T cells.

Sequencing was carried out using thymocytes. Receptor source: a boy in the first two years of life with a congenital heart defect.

The CDR3 protein is CASSQPGTGSYEQYF. CDR3 in DNA: TGTGCCAGCAGCCAACCCGGGACTGGATCCTACGAGCAGTACTTC. The chain joins TRBV14 to TRBJ2-7; maybe TRBD2 (6 bases). The CDR3 has 15 residues. CDR1 and CDR2 from the germline V gene are SGHDN and FVKESK. Trimming removed 2 bases at V and 1 base at J, with 12 bases between.

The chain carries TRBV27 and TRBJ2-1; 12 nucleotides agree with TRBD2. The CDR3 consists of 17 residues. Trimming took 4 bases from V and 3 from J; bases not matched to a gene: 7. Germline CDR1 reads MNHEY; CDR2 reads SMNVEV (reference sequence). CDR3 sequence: CASSSPSGGAFYNEQFF. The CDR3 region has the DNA TGTGCCAGCAGTTCTCCTAGCGGGGGGGCCTTCTACAATGAGCAGTTCTTC.

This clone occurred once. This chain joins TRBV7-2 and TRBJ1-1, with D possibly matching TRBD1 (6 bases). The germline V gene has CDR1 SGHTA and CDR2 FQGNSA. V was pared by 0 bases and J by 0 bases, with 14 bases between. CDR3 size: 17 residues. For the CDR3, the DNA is TGTGCCAGCAGCTTAGCGGTGGACAGTTTCATGAACACTGAAGCTTTCTTT. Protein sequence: CASSLAVDSFMNTEAFF.

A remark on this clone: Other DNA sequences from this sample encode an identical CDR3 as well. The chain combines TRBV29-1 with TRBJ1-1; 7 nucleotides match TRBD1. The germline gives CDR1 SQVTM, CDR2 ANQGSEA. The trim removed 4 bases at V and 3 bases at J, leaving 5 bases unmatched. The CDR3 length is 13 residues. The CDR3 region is CSVGQGADTEAFF. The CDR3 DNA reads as TGCAGCGTTGGACAGGGAGCTGACACTGAAGCTTTCTTT.

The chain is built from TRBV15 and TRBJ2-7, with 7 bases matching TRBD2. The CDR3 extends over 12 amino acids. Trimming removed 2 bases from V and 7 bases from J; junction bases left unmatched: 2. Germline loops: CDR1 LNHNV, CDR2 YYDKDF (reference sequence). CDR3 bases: TGTGCCACCAGCAGAAAAGCGGGAGAGCAGTACTTC. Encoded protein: CATSRKAGEQYF.

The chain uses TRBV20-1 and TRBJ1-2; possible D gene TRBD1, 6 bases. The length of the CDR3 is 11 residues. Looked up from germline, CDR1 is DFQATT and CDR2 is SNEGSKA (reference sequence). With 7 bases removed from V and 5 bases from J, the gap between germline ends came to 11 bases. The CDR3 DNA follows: TGCAGTGATGGGGGCTGGTATGGCTACACCTTC. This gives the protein CSDGGWYGYTF.

CDR3 loop: CASSQAGMRMNTEAFF. The CDR3 DNA is TGTGCCAGCAGCCAAGCGGGTATGAGAATGAACACTGAAGCTTTCTTT. The V gene is TRBV14, the J gene TRBJ1-1; no clear D. CDR1 SGHDN and CDR2 FVKESK come from the germline V gene. The CDR3 has 16 amino acids. Trimming took 1 base from V and 0 from J, leaving 12 bases between them. Full variable domain (rest looked up from reference TRBV14 and TRBJ1-1): EAGVTQFPSHSVIEKGQTVTLRCDPISGHDNLYWYRRVMGKEIKFLLHFVKESKQDESGMPNNRFLAERTGGTYSTLKVQPAELEDSGVYFCASSQAGMRMNTEAFFGQGTRLTVV.

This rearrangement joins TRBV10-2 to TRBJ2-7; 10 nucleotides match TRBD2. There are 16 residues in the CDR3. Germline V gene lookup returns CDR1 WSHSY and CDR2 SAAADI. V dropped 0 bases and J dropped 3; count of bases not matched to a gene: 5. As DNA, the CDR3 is TGCGCCAGCAGTGAGTCCCCCCTAGCGGGGGACTACGAGCAGTACTTC. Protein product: CASSESPLAGDYEQYF.

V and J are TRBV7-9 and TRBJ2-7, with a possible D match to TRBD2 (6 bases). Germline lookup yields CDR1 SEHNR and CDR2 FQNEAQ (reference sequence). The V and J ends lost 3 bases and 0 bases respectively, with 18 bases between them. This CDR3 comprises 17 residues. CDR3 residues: CASSFWIGREDSYEQYF. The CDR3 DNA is TGTGCCAGCAGCTTTTGGATCGGCAGGGAGGACTCCTACGAGCAGTACTTC.

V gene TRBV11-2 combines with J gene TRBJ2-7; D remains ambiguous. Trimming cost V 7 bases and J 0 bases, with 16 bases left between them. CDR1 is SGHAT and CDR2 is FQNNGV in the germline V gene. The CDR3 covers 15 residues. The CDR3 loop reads CASIPTRSLSYEQYF. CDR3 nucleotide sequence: TGTGCCAGCATCCCCACAAGGAGTCTCTCCTACGAGCAGTACTTC.

Here the CDR3 reads CASSSRDRTPEAFF. In nucleotides, the CDR3 is TGTGCCAGCAGCTCCCGGGACAGGACGCCCGAAGCTTTCTTT. The V and J genes are TRBV11-2 and TRBJ1-1; TRBD1 aligns across 8 bases. The CDR3 length is 14 residues. Germline CDR1 is SGHAT and CDR2 is FQNNGV. Germline trimming cut 4 bases from V and 8 bases from J; bases unmatched to any gene: 9.

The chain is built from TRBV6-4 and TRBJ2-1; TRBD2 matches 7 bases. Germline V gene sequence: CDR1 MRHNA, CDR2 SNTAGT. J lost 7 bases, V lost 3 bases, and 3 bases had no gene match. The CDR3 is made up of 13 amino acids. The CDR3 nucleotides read TGTGCCAGCAGTGAACAAGCGGGGAATGAGCAGTTCTTC. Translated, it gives CASSEQAGNEQFF.

The CDR3 sequence: CAWSGRQGATNEKLFF. CDR3 bases: TGTGCCTGGAGTGGAAGGCAGGGGGCAACTAATGAAAAACTGTTTTTT. The rearrangement joins TRBV30 to TRBJ1-4; TRBD1 agrees at 7 bases. V was clipped by 1 base and J by 0 bases; unmatched bases: 5. This CDR3 contains 16 residues. Germline CDR1 is GTSNPN and CDR2 is SVGIG (reference sequence).

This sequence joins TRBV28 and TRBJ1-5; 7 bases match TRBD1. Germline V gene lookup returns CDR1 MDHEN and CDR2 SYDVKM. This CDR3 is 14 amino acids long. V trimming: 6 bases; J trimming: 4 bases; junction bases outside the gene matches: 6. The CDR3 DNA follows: TGTGCCAGCAGGTGGGACAGCCTAAATCAGCCCCAGCATTTT. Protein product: CASRWDSLNQPQHF. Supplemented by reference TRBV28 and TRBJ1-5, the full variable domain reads DVKVTQSSRYLVKRTGEKVFLECVQDMDHENMFWYRQDPGLGLRLIYFSYDVKMKEKGDIPEGYSVSREKKERFSLILESASTNQTSMYLCASRWDSLNQPQHFGDGTRLSIL.

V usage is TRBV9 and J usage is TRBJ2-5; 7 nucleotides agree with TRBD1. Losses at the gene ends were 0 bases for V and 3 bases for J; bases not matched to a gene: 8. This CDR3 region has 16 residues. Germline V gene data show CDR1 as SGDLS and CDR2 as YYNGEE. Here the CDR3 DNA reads TGTGCCAGCAGCGTAGGCGGGCGAGGGACAGAAGAGACCCAGTACTTC. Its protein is CASSVGGRGTEETQYF.

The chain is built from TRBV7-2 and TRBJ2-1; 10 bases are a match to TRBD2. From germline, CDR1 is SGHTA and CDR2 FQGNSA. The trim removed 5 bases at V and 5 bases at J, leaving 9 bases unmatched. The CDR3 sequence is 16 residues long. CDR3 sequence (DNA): TGTGCCAGCAGCCTACGGACTAGCGGAACCCACAATGAGCAGTTCTTC. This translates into CASSLRTSGTHNEQFF.

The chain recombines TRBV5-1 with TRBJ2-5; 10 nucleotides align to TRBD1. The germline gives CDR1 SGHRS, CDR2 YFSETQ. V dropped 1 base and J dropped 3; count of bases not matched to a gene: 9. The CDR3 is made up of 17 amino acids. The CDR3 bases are TGCGCCAGCAGCTTGCCCCATCGGACAGGGGGTGAAGAGACCCAGTACTTC. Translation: CASSLPHRTGGEETQYF.

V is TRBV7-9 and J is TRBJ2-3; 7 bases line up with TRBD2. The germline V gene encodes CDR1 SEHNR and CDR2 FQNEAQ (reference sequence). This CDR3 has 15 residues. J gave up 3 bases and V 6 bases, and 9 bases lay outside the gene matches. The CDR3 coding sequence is TGTGCCAGCAGGTCGACTAGCAGATGGACAGATACGCAGTATTTT. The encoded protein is CASRSTSRWTDTQYF.

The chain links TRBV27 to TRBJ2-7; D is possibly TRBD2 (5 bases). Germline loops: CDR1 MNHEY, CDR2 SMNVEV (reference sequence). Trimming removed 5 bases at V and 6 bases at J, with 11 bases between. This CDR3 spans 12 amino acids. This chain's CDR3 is CASSRGSGEQYF. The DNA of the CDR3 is TGTGCCAGCAGTCGGGGTTCGGGCGAGCAGTACTTC.

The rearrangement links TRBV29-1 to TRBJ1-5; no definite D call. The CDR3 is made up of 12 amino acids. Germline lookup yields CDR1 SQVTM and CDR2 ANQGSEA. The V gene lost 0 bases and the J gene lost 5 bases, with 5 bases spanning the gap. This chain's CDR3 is CSVEEGDQPQHF. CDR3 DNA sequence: TGCAGCGTTGAAGAAGGAGATCAGCCCCAGCATTTT.

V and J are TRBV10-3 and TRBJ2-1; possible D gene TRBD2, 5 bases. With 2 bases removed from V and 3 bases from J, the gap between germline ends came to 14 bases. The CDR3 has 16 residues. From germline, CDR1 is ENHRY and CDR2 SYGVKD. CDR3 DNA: TGTGCCATCAGTGAGAACCGGGATCCCCTCTACAATGAGCAGTTCTTC. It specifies CAISENRDPLYNEQFF.

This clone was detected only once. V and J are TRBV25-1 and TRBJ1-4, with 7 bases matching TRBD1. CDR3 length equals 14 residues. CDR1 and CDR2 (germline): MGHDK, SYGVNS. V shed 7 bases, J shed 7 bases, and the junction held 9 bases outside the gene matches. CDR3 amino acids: CASTQPGQPEKLFF. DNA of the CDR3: TGTGCCAGCACTCAACCGGGACAGCCTGAAAAACTGTTTTTT.

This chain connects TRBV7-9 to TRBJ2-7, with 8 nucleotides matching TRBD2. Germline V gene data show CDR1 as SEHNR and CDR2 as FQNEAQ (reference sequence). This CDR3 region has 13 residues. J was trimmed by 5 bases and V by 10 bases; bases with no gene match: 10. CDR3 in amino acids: CAIRRTGGHEQYF. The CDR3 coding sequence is TGTGCCATACGACGGACGGGGGGGCACGAGCAGTACTTC.

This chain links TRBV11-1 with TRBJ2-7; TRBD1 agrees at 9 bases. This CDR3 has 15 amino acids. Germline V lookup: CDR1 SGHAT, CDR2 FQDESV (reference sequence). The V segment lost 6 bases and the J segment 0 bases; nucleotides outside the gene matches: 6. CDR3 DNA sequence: TGTGCCAGCAGGACTCGGGACAGGGACTCCTACGAGCAGTACTTC. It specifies CASRTRDRDSYEQYF. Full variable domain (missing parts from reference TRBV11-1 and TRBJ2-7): EAEVAQSPRYKITEKSQAVAFWCDPISGHATLYWYRQILGQGPELLVQFQDESVVDDSQLPKDRFSAERLKGVDSTLKIQPAELGDSAMYLCASRTRDRDSYEQYFGPGTRLTVT.

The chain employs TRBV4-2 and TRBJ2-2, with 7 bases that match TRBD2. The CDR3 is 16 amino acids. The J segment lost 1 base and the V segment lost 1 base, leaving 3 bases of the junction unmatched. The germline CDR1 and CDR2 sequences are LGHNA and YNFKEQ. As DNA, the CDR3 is TGTGCCAGCAGCCAAGCCGGGAGGTGGAACACCGGGGAGCTGTTTTTT. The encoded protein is CASSQAGRWNTGELFF.

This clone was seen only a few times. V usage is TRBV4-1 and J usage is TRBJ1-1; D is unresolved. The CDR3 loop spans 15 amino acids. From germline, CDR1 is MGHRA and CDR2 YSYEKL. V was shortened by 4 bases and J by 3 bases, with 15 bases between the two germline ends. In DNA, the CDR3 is TGCGCCAGCAGCCTCCCCGACCGACTGGACACTGAAGCTTTCTTT. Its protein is CASSLPDRLDTEAFF.

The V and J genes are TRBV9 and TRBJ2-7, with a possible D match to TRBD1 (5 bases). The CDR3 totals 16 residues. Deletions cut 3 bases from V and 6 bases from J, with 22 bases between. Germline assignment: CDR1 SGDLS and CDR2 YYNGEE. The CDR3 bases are TGTGCCAGCAGCGCAAAGGATCAGGGCCCTCTACGCGAGCAGTACTTC. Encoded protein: CASSAKDQGPLREQYF.